The 7 T cell receptor beta chains below all came from one sample that was sequenced in a study of control samples from healthy donors and cancer patients. Produced via immunoSEQ multiplex PCR; TCRdb's table is partial and in-frame only. The data contain over 100,000 clones, 75% to 95% of them singletons. The source material was blood. These receptors came from a human donor in good health. The donor label of this sample is uncertain.

The chain links TRBV5-4 to TRBJ1-1; D call uncertain. Germline assignment: CDR1 SGHNT and CDR2 YYREEE (reference sequence). This CDR3 has 14 residues. Trimming took off 0 bases at V and 0 bases at J, with 6 bases between the two ends. CDR3 in amino acids: CASSLGRVNTEAFF. The CDR3 coding sequence is TGTGCCAGCAGCTTGGGACGGGTGAACACTGAAGCTTTCTTT.

This clone was counted once. This chain uses TRBV3-1 (or the pseudogene TRBV3-2) with TRBJ2-7; 8 positions match TRBD1. The CDR3 spans 15 residues. V shed 2 bases, J shed 7 bases, and the junction held 10 bases outside the gene matches. From germline, CDR1 is LGHDT and CDR2 YNNKEL (reference sequence). The CDR3: CASSQQVQGAGEQYF. The CDR3 bases are TGTGCCAGCAGCCAACAGGTCCAGGGGGCGGGGGAGCAGTACTTC.

This chain links TRBV28 with TRBJ1-4; no reliable D call. This CDR3 is 16 amino acids long. V was cut by 6 bases and J by 6 bases, with 20 bases left in between. Germline CDR1 reads MDHEN; CDR2 reads SYDVKM. CDR3 in DNA: TGTGCCAGCAGCACTCGGGGTCTGACACCTTATGAAAAACTGTTTTTT. Its protein is CASSTRGLTPYEKLFF.

The chain employs TRBV24-1 and TRBJ2-1, with D hard to call. The CDR3 spans 12 residues. The V gene lost 8 bases and the J gene lost 9 bases, with 13 bases spanning the gap. CDR1 KGHDR and CDR2 SFDVKD come from the germline V gene. The CDR3 DNA reads TGTGCCACCAATAGTTTCTGGGGTGAGCAGTTCTTC. It is translated as CATNSFWGEQFF.

This clone came up once. The chain combines TRBV6-2 or TRBV6-3 with TRBJ2-1; perhaps TRBD2 as D (6 bases). Germline loops: CDR1 MNHEY, CDR2 SVGEGT. The V end was cut by 2 bases, the J end by 16 bases, with 12 bases between. This CDR3 is built from 11 residues. The CDR3 reads CASSYVTGTFF. In DNA form, the CDR3 reads TGTGCCAGCAGTTACGTTACGGGGACTTTCTTC.

The chain employs TRBV4-1 and TRBJ2-7; 7 bases are shared with TRBD2. The germline V gene encodes CDR1 MGHRA and CDR2 YSYEKL. The CDR3 totals 15 residues. After removal of 0 bases from V and 4 bases from J, the junction contained 6 bases not matched to a gene. The CDR3 is CASSQERRGEYEQYF. Here the CDR3 DNA reads TGCGCCAGCAGCCAAGAAAGACGGGGGGAGTACGAGCAGTACTTC.

This clone has a single count. As DNA, the CDR3 is TGCGCCAGCGCAGGGGGCCCCAATCAGCCCCAGCATTTT. Its protein is CASAGGPNQPQHF. This chain connects TRBV5-1 to TRBJ1-5, with 8 bases aligning to TRBD1. Germline values: CDR1 SGHRS, CDR2 YFSETQ. With V trimmed by 7 bases and J by 3 bases, 3 bases remained unmatched. This CDR3 has 13 residues.